This TCR beta chain was obtained from a study of T-cell memory formation after mild COVID-19. Study details: There were largely donor-specific TCR clusters. Findings and caveats of the study: Clones contracting across day 15 to 85 had a balanced CD4/CD8 profile; later expanding clones leaned CD4+. That cross-reactive memory joined was suggested by some responding clones appearing in pre-infection memory.

Germline-derived CDR1 and CDR2 are DFQATT and SNEGSKA (reference sequence). This CDR3 has 13 amino acids. J gave up 14 bases and V 5 bases, and 14 bases lay outside the gene matches. In TCRdb, the 5' RACE reads were re-called with MiXCR into one record per CDR3 protein. The table records fewer than 700,000 distinct CDR3 sequences, approximately 19% of them present only once. With respect to this clonotype: Its antigen is unknown.

V and J are TRBV20-1 and TRBJ1-2, with 10 positions matching TRBD1. Sequencing used PBMCs or a T cell subset sorted from them (not recorded which). The receptor's source is an adult woman who had mild COVID-19 (a few samples of this study predate the infection). Cell type and time point are not known. CDR3 region: CSASSGQGGTRTF. The CDR3 nucleotides are TGCAGTGCTTCTAGCGGACAGGGGGGAACAAGGACCTTC.